The rows below give T cell receptor beta chains drawn from one sample of a study of read filtering for tumor transcriptome and immune sequencing. A single record per CDR3 protein comes from TCRdb applying MiXCR to the reads. Of roughly 41,000 distinct CDR3 sequences listed, roughly 13% are singletons. Material for sequencing was a population of CD138-negative cells sorted from bone marrow. The origin of the receptors is a donor at least 40 years old with multiple myeloma. CDR3s include the opening cysteine and the closing phenylalanine or tryptophan. A D gene is named only where the DNA matches it firmly. Size values are once, few and many counts, or a class for expanded clones, and some rows have none.

TRBV5-1	NA	medium-sized	TRBJ2-1	CASSMGSGTYNEQFF	TGCGCCAGCAGCATGGGAAGCGGAACCTACAATGAGCAGTTCTTC
TRBV3-1	TRBD2	many	TRBJ2-1	CASSQDTRRGRAYNEQFF	TGTGCCAGCAGCCAAGATACACGCCGCGGGAGGGCCTACAATGAGCAGTTCTTC
TRBV7-9	TRBD2	many	TRBJ2-1	CASSNLEAGGPRNEQFF	TGTGCCAGCAGTAATTTAGAAGCGGGAGGGCCAAGGAATGAGCAGTTCTTC
TRBV20-1	NA	many	TRBJ2-4	CSARGPLGGIQYF	TGCAGTGCTAGAGGTCCCCTTGGAGGCATTCAGTACTTC
TRBV6-1	NA	NA	TRBJ1-1	CASKSTGIVEAFF	TGTGCCAGCAAATCCACGGGGATTGTTGAAGCTTTCTTT
TRBV18	NA	many	TRBJ1-1	CASSPVENTEAFF	TGTGCCAGCTCACCAGTGGAGAACACTGAAGCTTTCTTT
TRBV5-5	NA	many	TRBJ2-1	CASSLLPNRDEQFF	TGTGCCAGCAGCTTGCTGCCAAATAGGGATGAGCAGTTCTTC
TRBV4-3	NA	many	TRBJ1-5	CASSQGRADQPQHF	TGCGCCAGCAGCCAAGGACGCGCCGATCAGCCCCAGCATTTT
TRBV7-7	TRBD2	many	TRBJ2-5	CASRASGRVETQYF	TGTGCTAGCAGGGCTAGCGGGAGGGTGGAGACCCAGTACTTC
TRBV25-1	NA	many	TRBJ2-1	CASSAGLNEQFF	TGTGCCAGCAGCGCGGGTCTCAATGAGCAGTTCTTC
TRBV28	NA	NA	TRBJ2-7	CASSLFFTRQSRNEQYF	TGTGCCAGCAGTTTATTTTTCACTCGACAGAGTCGAAACGAGCAGTACTTC
TRBV20-1	TRBD1	many	TRBJ2-1	CSALPGQGSNEQFF	TGCAGTGCCTTACCGGGACAGGGGTCCAATGAGCAGTTCTTC
TRBV7-2	NA	many	TRBJ2-1	CASSFHGEQFF	TGTGCCAGCAGCTTCCATGGGGAGCAGTTCTTC
TRBV11-1	NA	many	TRBJ1-1	CASSPSPATTEAFF	TGTGCCAGCAGCCCGTCGCCAGCCACCACTGAAGCTTTCTTT
TRBV20-1	TRBD2	many	TRBJ2-1	CSARPGSAGGYNEQFF	TGCAGTGCTAGACCAGGATCAGCGGGGGGTTATAATGAGCAGTTCTTC
TRBV9	TRBD2	many	TRBJ2-1	CASSPRGSGRTVTHNEQFF	TGTGCCAGCAGCCCCCGGGGTAGCGGGAGGACAGTCACACACAATGAGCAGTTCTTC
TRBV6-6	NA	many	TRBJ2-1	CASSFDTGNNEQFF	TGTGCCAGCAGTTTTGATACAGGGAACAATGAGCAGTTCTTC
TRBV5-1	NA	few	TRBJ1-4	CASPGARDEKLFF	TGCGCCAGCCCGGGGGCGAGGGATGAAAAACTGTTTTTT
TRBV2	TRBD2	many	TRBJ2-1	CASSILAGGHNEQFF	TGTGCCAGCAGTATTCTAGCGGGTGGGCACAATGAGCAGTTCTTC
TRBV12-3/TRBV12-4	NA	many	TRBJ2-1	CASSLGGYEQFF	TGTGCCAGCAGTTTAGGGGGCTATGAGCAGTTCTTC
TRBV20-1	TRBD1	many	TRBJ1-1	CSARFGQGLTEAFF	TGCAGTGCTAGATTCGGACAGGGGCTCACTGAAGCTTTCTTT
TRBV14	NA	NA	TRBJ2-1	CASSQGGPGREQFF	TGTGCCAGCAGCCAAGGGGGTCCGGGAAGAGAGCAGTTCTTC
TRBV12-3/TRBV12-4	NA	many	TRBJ2-2	CASSRGAPGELFF	TGTGCCAGCAGTCGAGGGGCCCCCGGGGAGCTGTTTTTT
TRBV19	NA	NA	TRBJ2-6	CASMKAWDGSGAYVLTF	TGTGCCAGTATGAAAGCCTGGGACGGCTCTGGGGCCTACGTCCTGACTTTC
TRBV10-3	TRBD1	many	TRBJ2-7	CAISDQDRAYEQYF	TGTGCCATCAGTGACCAGGACAGGGCCTACGAGCAGTACTTC
TRBV6-5	NA	many	TRBJ1-1	CAGSQHRNTEAFF	TGTGCCGGCAGTCAACACAGGAACACTGAAGCTTTCTTT
TRBV20-1	NA	many	TRBJ2-3	CSARDPTGKRDTQYF	TGCAGTGCTAGGGACCCGACAGGAAAAAGAGATACGCAGTATTTT
TRBV18	TRBD1	NA	TRBJ2-7	CASSRDRGKAYEQYF	TGTGCCAGCTCACGTGACAGGGGGAAAGCGTACGAGCAGTACTTC
TRBV12-5	NA	many	TRBJ1-5	CASGLVLGQAANQPQHF	TGTGCTAGTGGTTTGGTACTAGGGCAGGCCGCTAATCAGCCCCAGCATTTT
TRBV6-5	NA	many	TRBJ1-4	CASRGNREEGGLFF	TGTGCCAGCAGGGGAAACAGGGAGGAGGGGGGACTGTTTTTT
TRBV7-2	TRBD2	many	TRBJ2-3	CASSTGLAGPTDTQYF	TGTGCCAGCAGCACCGGACTAGCGGGACCCACAGATACGCAGTATTTT
TRBV6-2/TRBV6-3	TRBD2	many	TRBJ2-2	CASRDLAGQNTGELFF	TGTGCCAGCAGGGATCTAGCGGGGCAGAACACCGGGGAGCTGTTTTTT
TRBV29-1	TRBD1	NA	TRBJ2-5	CSVPGTGRQETQYF	TGCAGCGTGCCTGGGACAGGGAGGCAAGAGACCCAGTACTTC
TRBV6-2/TRBV6-3	NA	many	TRBJ1-5	CASSYSSGLSGAQHF	TGTGCCAGCAGTTACTCGAGCGGTCTCTCGGGGGCCCAGCATTTT
TRBV3-1	NA	many	TRBJ2-7	CASSLGAYEQYF	TGTGCCAGCAGCCTAGGGGCGTACGAGCAGTACTTC
TRBV20-1	NA	NA	TRBJ2-7	CSARRAAYEQYF	TGCAGTGCTAGACGGGCAGCCTACGAGCAGTACTTC
TRBV24-1	NA	many	TRBJ2-3	CATSDRTPGFGTDTQYF	TGTGCCACCAGTGACCGGACCCCAGGGTTTGGGACAGATACGCAGTATTTT
TRBV3-1	TRBD2	many	TRBJ2-1	CASSHPGLATNEQFF	TGTGCCAGCAGCCATCCGGGACTAGCTACGAATGAGCAGTTCTTC
TRBV29-1	NA	many	TRBJ1-4	CSVAGSTNEKLFF	TGCAGCGTTGCAGGGTCAACTAATGAAAAACTGTTTTTT
TRBV7-8	NA	many	TRBJ2-2	CASSLRGAWTGRNTGELFF	TGTGCCAGCAGCTTAAGGGGGGCTTGGACAGGCAGGAACACCGGGGAGCTGTTTTTT
TRBV6-2/TRBV6-3	TRBD2	many	TRBJ2-7	CASSYSASGHYEQYF	TGTGCCAGCAGTTACTCAGCTAGCGGACATTACGAGCAGTACTTC
TRBV27	TRBD1	many	TRBJ1-4	CASSTYRGLNEKLFF	TGTGCCAGCAGTACCTACAGGGGGCTTAATGAAAAACTGTTTTTT
TRBV4-3	TRBD2	many	TRBJ2-1	CASSQDMASGRGGYNEQFF	TGCGCCAGCAGCCAAGACATGGCTAGCGGGAGAGGGGGTTACAATGAGCAGTTCTTC
TRBV24-1	NA	many	TRBJ2-1	CATSDSSRQPYRSEQFF	TGTGCCACCAGTGATAGTTCCCGACAGCCCTATCGCAGTGAGCAGTTCTTC
TRBV15	NA	many	TRBJ2-2	CATSRESQGSGELFF	TGTGCCACCAGCAGAGAATCGCAGGGATCCGGGGAGCTGTTTTTT
TRBV29-1	NA	few	TRBJ2-1	CSVPQYNEQFF	TGCAGCGTTCCACAGTATAATGAGCAGTTCTTC
TRBV3-1	NA	many	TRBJ1-1	CASSPWDNENTEAFF	TGTGCCAGCAGCCCCTGGGACAACGAGAACACTGAAGCTTTCTTT
TRBV11-2	TRBD1	many	TRBJ2-2	CASSSYDRATGELFF	TGTGCCAGCAGCTCCTACGACAGGGCCACCGGGGAGCTGTTTTTT
TRBV5-1	NA	many	TRBJ1-1	CASTLYPNIGAMNTEAFF	TGCGCCAGCACGTTATACCCTAATATTGGGGCCATGAACACTGAAGCTTTCTTT
TRBV7-7	NA	many	TRBJ2-1	CASSPQGGGNEQFF	TGTGCTAGCAGCCCACAGGGAGGCGGAAATGAGCAGTTCTTC
TRBV20-1	NA	many	TRBJ2-1	CSARKLALNNEQFF	TGCAGTGCTAGAAAACTAGCCTTGAACAATGAGCAGTTCTTC
TRBV7-2	NA	many	TRBJ1-3	CASSLGNTIYF	TGTGCCAGCAGCTTAGGGAACACCATATATTTT
TRBV5-6	NA	many	TRBJ2-5	CASSPMVGLETQYF	TGTGCCAGCAGCCCGATGGTCGGTTTGGAGACCCAGTACTTC
TRBV20-1	TRBD2	many	TRBJ2-7	CSANHPTGGNEQYF	TGCAGTGCCAACCACCCCACGGGGGGAAACGAGCAGTACTTC
TRBV27	NA	many	TRBJ2-2	CASSYFQWFGELFF	TGTGCCAGCAGTTATTTCCAGTGGTTCGGGGAGCTGTTTTTT
TRBV6-2/TRBV6-3	NA	many	TRBJ2-5	CASSYSTDQETQYF	TGTGCCAGCAGTTACTCGACAGACCAAGAGACCCAGTACTTC